The clone carrying this T cell receptor beta chain was counted many times. Its antigen is not known. The V gene end was trimmed by 0 bases and the J gene end by 6 bases; junction bases not matched to a gene: 8. The CDR3 consists of 16 residues. Germline V CDR1 and CDR2: SGHAT, FQNNGV. Investigators took RNA and DNA out together from approximately 22-30 mg of unsorted bulk tissue. Synthesis of TCR beta cDNA was carried out from 500 ng total RNA with a constant-region primer. Three rounds of nested multiplex PCR with slightly modified ARM-PCR produced TCR beta libraries. Each of the first two PCR rounds ran approximately 9 cycles with TRBV1-TRBV30 forward and C-beta reverse primers. Each CDR3 protein is one row after TCRdb ran MiXCR on the multiplex PCR reads. The table lists fewer than 250,000 distinct CDR3 sequences, 70% to 90% of them singletons. The entry originates in a study of tumor-infiltrating lymphocytes in primary liver carcinoma.

Study-wide results and caveats: The difference in top-250-clone fraction between tumors and blood was significant, favoring tumors (p = 0.039). The study found tumor-adjacent and tumor-blood pairs overlapped less than tumor region pairs. Roughly 7.5-24% of top clones, and no more, occurred in all five tumor regions.

The sequenced sample was tumor tissue from primary liver carcinoma. This TCR came from a man aged 40-49 years with primary liver carcinoma and hepatitis B virus infection. The chain uses TRBV11-2 and TRBJ2-1; 7 bases line up with TRBD2. DNA of the CDR3: TGTGCCAGCAGCTTAGATCAGAGACTAGCTGGCAATGAGCAGTTCTTC. Translating it yields CASSLDQRLAGNEQFF.